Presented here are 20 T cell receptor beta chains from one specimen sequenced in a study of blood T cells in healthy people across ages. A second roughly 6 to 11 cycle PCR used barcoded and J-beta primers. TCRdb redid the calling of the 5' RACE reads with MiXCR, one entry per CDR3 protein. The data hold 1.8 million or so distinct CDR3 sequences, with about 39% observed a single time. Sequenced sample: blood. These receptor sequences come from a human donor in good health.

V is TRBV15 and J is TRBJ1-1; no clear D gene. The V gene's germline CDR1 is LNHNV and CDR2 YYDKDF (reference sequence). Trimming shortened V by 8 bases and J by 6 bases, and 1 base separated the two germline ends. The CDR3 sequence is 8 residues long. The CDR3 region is CATAEAFF. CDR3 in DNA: TGTGCCACCGCTGAAGCTTTCTTT. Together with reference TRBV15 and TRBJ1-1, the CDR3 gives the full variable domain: DAMVIQNPRYQVTQFGKPVTLSCSQTLNHNVMYWYQQKSSQAPKLLFHYYDKDFNNEADTPDNFQSRRPNTSFCFLDIRSPGLGDTAMYLCATAEAFFGQGTRLTVV.

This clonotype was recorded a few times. This CDR3 is CASSLIGLAGGGETQYF. In nucleotides, the CDR3 is TGTGCCAGCAGCCTGATAGGACTAGCGGGGGGCGGAGAGACCCAGTACTTC. The rearrangement links TRBV7-2 to TRBJ2-5, with TRBD2 identical over 14 bases. The CDR3 has 17 amino acids. The V and J ends lost 5 bases and 4 bases, in that order; junction bases with no gene match: 9. Germline assignment: CDR1 SGHTA and CDR2 FQGNSA.

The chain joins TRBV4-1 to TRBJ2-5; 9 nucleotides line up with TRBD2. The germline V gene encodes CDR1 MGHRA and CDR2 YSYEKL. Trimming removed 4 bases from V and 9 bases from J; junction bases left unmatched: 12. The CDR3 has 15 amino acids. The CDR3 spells CASSPGLASRGAQYF. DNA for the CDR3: TGCGCCAGCAGCCCGGGACTAGCCTCCCGGGGGGCCCAGTACTTC.

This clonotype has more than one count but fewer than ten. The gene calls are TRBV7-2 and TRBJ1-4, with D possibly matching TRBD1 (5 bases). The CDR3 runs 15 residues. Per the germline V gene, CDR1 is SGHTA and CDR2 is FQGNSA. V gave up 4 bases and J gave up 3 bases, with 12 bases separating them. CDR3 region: CASSSHWGPNEKLFF. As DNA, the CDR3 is TGTGCCAGCAGCTCGCACTGGGGCCCTAATGAAAAACTGTTTTTT.

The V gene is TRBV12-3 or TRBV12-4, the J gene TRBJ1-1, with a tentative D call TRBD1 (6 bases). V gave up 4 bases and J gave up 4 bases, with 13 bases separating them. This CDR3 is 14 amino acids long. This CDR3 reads CASSYSGESTEAFF. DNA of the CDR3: TGTGCCAGCAGTTACTCAGGGGAGAGCACTGAAGCTTTCTTT.

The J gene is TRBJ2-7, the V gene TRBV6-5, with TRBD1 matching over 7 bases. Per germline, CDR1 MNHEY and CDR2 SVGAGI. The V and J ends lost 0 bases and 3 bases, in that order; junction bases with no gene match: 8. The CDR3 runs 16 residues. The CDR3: CASSYSKGQRDYEQYF. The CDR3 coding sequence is TGTGCCAGCAGTTACTCGAAGGGACAGAGAGACTACGAGCAGTACTTC.

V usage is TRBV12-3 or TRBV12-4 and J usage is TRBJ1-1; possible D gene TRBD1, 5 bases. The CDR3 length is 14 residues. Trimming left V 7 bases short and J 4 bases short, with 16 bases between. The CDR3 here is CASTPQARGTEAFF. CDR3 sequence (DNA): TGTGCCAGCACCCCCCAAGCAAGGGGCACTGAAGCTTTCTTT.

The DNA for the CDR3 is TGTGCCAGCAGCTTAGAGACTCCCACAGATACGCAGTATTTT. It is translated as CASSLETPTDTQYF. V and J are TRBV7-2 and TRBJ2-3; no clear D gene. This CDR3 is built from 14 residues. Trimming removed 1 base from V and 2 bases from J, with 7 bases in between. In germline, CDR1 is SGHTA, CDR2 FQGNSA.

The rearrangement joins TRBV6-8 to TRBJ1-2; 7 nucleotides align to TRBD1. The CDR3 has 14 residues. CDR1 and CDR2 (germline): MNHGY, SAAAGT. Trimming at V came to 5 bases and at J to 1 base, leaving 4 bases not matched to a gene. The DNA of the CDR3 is TGTGCCAGCAGTCGGACAGGACTTAACTATGGCTACACCTTC. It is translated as CASSRTGLNYGYTF.

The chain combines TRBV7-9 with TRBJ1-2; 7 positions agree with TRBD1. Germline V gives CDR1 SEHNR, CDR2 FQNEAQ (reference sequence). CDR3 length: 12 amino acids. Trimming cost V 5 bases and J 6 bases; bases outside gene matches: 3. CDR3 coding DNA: TGTGCCAGCAGCATGGGACAGCATGGCTACACCTTC. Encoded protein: CASSMGQHGYTF.

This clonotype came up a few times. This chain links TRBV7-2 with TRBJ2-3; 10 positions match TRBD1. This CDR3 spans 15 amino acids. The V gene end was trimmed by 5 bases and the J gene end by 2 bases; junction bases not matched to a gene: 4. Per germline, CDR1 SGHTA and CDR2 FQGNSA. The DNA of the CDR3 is TGTGCCAGCAGCCGACAGGGGGCCGACACAGATACGCAGTATTTT. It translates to CASSRQGADTDTQYF.

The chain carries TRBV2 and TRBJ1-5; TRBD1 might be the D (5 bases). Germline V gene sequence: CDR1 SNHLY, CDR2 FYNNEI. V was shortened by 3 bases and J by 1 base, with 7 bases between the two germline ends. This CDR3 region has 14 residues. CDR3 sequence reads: CASSEGGSNQPQHF. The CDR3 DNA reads TGTGCCAGCAGTGAGGGGGGAAGCAATCAGCCCCAGCATTTT. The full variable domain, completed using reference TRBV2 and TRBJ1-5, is EPEVTQTPSHQVTQMGQEVILRCVPISNHLYFYWYRQILGQKVEFLVSFYNNEISEKSEIFDDQFSVERPDGSNFTLKIRSTKLEDSAMYFCASSEGGSNQPQHFGDGTRLSIL.

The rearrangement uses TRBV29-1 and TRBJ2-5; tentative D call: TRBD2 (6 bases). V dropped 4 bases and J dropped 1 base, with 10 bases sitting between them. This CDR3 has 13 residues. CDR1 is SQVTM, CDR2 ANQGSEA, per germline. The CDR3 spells CSVVEGTQETQYF. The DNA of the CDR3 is TGCAGCGTTGTGGAGGGGACCCAAGAGACCCAGTACTTC.

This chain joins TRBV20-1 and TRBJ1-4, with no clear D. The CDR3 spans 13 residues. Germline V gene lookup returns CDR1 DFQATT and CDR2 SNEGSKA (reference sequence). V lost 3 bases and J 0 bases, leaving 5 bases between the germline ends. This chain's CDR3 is CSARRTTNEKLFF. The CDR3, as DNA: TGCAGTGCTAGGAGGACAACTAATGAAAAACTGTTTTTT.

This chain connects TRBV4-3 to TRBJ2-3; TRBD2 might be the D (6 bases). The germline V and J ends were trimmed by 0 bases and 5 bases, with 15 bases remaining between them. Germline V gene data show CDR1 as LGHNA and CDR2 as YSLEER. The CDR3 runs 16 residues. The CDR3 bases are TGCGCCAGCAGCCAAGATCTCGGGGGTCAGAAAGATACGCAGTATTTT. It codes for CASSQDLGGQKDTQYF.

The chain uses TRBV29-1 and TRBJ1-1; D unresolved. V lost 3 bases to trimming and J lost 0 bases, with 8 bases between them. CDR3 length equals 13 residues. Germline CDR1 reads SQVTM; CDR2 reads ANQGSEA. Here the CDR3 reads CSVEESMNTEAFF. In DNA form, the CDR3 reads TGCAGCGTTGAGGAGAGCATGAACACTGAAGCTTTCTTT.

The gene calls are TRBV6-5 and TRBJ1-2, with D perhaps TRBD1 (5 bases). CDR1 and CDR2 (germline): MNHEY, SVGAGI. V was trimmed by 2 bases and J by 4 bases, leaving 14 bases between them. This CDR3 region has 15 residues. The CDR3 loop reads CASSYVAEGAYGYTF. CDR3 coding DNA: TGTGCCAGCAGTTACGTGGCGGAAGGGGCCTATGGCTACACCTTC.

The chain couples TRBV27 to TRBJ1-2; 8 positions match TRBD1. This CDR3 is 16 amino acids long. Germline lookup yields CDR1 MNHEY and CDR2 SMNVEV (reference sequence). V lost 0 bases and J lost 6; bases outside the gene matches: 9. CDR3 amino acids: CASSLSPGTGGHGYTF. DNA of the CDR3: TGTGCCAGCAGTTTATCGCCCGGGACAGGAGGACATGGCTACACCTTC.

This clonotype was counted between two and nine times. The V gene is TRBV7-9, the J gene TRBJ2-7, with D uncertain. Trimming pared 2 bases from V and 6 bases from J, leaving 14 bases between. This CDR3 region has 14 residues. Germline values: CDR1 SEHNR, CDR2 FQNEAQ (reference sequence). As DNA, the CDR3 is TGTGCCAGCAGCTTAATGTATCGGGTGGCCGAGCAGTACTTC. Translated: CASSLMYRVAEQYF. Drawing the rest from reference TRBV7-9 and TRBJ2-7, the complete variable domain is DTGVSQNPRHKITKRGQNVTFRCDPISEHNRLYWYRQTLGQGPEFLTYFQNEAQLEKSRLLSDRFSAERPKGSFSTLEIQRTEQGDSAMYLCASSLMYRVAEQYFGPGTRLTVT.

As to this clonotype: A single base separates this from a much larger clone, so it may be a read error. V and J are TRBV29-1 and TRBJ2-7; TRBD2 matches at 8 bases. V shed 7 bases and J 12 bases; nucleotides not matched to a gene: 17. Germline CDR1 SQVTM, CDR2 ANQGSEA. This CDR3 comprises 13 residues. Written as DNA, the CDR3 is TGCAGCGCCCTAACTAGCGGACAAGAGACCCGGTACTTC. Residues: CSALTSGQETRYF.